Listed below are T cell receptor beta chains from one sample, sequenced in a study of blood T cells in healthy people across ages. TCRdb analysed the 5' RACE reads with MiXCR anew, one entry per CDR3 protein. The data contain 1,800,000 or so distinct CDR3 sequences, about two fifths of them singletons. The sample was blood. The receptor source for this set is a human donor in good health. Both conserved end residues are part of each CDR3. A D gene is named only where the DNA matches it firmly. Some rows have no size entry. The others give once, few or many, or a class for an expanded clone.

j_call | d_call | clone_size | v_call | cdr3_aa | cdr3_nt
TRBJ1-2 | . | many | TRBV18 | CASSPPGDGYTF | TGTGCCAGCAGCCCCCCGGGGGATGGCTACACCTTC
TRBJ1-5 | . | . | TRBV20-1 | CSATPWGTGNQPQHF | TGCAGTGCTACCCCCTGGGGGACGGGAAATCAGCCCCAGCATTTT
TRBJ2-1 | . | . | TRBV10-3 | CAIGTGNYNEQFF | TGTGCCATCGGCACGGGGAACTACAATGAGCAGTTCTTC
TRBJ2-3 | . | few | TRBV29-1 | CSVEALAGGDTDTQYF | TGCAGCGTTGAAGCTCTGGCCGGGGGTGACACAGATACGCAGTATTTT
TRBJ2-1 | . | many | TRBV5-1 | CASSLGGVEREQFF | TGCGCCAGCAGCTTGGGCGGGGTTGAACGTGAGCAGTTCTTC
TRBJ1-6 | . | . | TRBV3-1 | CASSQGDLPSPLHF | TGTGCCAGCAGCCAAGGGGATTTGCCTTCACCCCTCCACTTT
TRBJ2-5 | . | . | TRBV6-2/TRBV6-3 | CASSVLRSEETQYF | TGTGCCAGCAGCGTATTACGGAGCGAAGAGACCCAGTACTTC
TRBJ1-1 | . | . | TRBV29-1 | CSVNGATQGGVNTEAFF | TGCAGCGTGAATGGGGCAACACAGGGTGGGGTGAACACTGAAGCTTTCTTT
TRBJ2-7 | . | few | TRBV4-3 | CASSSGITYEQYF | TGCGCCAGCAGCTCAGGGATCACCTACGAGCAGTACTTC
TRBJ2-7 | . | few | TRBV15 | CATSRAWGNSYEQYF | TGTGCCACCAGCAGAGCATGGGGGAACTCCTACGAGCAGTACTTC
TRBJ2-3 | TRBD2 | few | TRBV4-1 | CASSFEPLAGGGDTQYF | TGCGCCAGCAGCTTCGAACCGTTAGCGGGGGGCGGAGATACGCAGTATTTT
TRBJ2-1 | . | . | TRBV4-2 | CASSQDESMVYNEQFF | TGTGCCAGCAGCCAAGATGAAAGCATGGTCTACAATGAGCAGTTCTTC
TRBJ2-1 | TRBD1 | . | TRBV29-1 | CSSPGTGYHEQFF | TGCAGCTCTCCCGGGACAGGGTACCATGAGCAGTTCTTC
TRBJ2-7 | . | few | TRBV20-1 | CSATEPYEQYF | TGCAGTGCTACAGAACCTTACGAGCAGTACTTC
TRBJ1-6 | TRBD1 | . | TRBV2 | CASSKQGEYSPLHF | TGTGCCAGCAGTAAACAGGGGGAATATTCACCCCTCCACTTT
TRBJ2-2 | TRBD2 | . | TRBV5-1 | CASTRESLGTGELFF | TGCGCCAGCACGCGGGAGAGCCTTGGCACCGGGGAGCTGTTTTTT